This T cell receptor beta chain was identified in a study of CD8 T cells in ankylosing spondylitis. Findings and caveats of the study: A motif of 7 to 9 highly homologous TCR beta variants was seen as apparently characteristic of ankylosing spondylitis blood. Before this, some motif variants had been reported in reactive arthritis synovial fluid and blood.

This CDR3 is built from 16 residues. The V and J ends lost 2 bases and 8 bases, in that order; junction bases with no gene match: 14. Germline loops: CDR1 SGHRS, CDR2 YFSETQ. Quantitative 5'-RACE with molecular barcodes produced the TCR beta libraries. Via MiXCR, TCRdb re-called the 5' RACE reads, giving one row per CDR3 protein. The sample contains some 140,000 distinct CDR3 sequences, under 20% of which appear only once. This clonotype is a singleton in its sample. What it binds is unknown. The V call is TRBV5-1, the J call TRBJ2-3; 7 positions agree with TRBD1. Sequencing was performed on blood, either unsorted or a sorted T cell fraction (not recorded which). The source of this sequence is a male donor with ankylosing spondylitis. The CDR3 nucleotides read TGCGCCAGCAGCTTAAAACAGGGGATTGGGGCCGGTACGCAGTATTTT. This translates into CASSLKQGIGAGTQYF.